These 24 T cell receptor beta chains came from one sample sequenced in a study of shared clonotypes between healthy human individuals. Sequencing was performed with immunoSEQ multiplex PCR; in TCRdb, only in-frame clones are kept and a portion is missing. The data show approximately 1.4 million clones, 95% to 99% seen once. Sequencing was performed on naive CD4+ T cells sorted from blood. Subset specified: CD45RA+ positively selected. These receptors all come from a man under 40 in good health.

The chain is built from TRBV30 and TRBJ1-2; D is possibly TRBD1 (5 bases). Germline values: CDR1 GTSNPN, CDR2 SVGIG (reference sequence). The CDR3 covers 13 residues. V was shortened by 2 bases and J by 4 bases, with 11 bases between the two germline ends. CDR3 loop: CAWSIRVGYGYTF. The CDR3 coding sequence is TGTGCCTGGAGTATCAGGGTCGGCTATGGCTACACCTTC.

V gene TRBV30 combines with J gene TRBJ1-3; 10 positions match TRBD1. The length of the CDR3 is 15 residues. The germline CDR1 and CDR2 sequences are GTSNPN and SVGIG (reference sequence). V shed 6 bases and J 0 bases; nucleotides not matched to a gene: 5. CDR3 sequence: CACRDRGNSGNTIYF. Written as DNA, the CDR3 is TGTGCCTGTAGGGACAGGGGCAACTCTGGAAACACCATATATTTT.

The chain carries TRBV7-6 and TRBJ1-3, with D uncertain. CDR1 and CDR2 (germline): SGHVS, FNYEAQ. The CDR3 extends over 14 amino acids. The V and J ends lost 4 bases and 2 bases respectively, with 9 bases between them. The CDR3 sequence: CASSSTFAGNTIYF. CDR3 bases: TGTGCCAGCAGCTCGACATTCGCTGGAAACACCATATATTTT.

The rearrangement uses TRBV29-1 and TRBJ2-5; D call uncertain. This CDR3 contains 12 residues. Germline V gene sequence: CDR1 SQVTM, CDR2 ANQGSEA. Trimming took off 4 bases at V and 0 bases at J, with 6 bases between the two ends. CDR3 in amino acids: CSVVFYQETQYF. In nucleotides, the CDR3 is TGCAGCGTTGTGTTCTACCAAGAGACCCAGTACTTC.

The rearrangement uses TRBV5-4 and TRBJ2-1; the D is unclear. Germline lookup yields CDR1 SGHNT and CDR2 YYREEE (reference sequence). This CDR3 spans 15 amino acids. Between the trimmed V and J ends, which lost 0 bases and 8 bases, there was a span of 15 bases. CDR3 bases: TGTGCCAGCAGCTTGGCCCATAGGTCTGGGGATGAGCAGTTCTTC. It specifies CASSLAHRSGDEQFF.

The CDR3 is CASSQTGTHSREQYF. The CDR3 nucleotides read TGTGCCAGCTCACAAACCGGGACCCACTCTCGCGAGCAGTACTTC. V and J are TRBV18 and TRBJ2-7; tentatively, D is TRBD1 or TRBD2 (5 bases each). There are 15 residues in the CDR3. Per germline, CDR1 KGHSH and CDR2 LQKENI. V was cut by 4 bases and J by 6 bases, with 19 bases left in between.

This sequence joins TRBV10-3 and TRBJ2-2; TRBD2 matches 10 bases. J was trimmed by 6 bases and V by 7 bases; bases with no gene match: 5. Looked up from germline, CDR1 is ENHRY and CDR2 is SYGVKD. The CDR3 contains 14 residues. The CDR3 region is CAITGLAMAGELFF. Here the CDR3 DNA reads TGTGCCATCACGGGACTAGCGATGGCCGGGGAGCTGTTTTTT.

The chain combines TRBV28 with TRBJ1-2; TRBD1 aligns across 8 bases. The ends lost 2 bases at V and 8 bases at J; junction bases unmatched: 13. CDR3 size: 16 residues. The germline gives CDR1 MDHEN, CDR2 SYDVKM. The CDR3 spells CASSLLYPDRDDGYTF. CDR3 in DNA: TGTGCCAGCAGTTTACTCTATCCGGACAGGGATGACGGCTACACCTTC.

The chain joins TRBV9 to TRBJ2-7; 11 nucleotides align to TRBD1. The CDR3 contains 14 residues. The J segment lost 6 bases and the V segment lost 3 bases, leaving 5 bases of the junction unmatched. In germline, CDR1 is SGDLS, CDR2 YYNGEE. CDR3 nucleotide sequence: TGTGCCAGCAGCGCCCGGGACAGGGGGAGCGAGCAGTACTTC. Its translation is CASSARDRGSEQYF. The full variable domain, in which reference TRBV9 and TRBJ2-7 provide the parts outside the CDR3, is DSGVTQTPKHLITATGQRVTLRCSPRSGDLSVYWYQQSLDQGLQFLIQYYNGEERAKGNILERFSAQQFPDLHSELNLSSLELGDSALYFCASSARDRGSEQYFGPGTRLTVT.

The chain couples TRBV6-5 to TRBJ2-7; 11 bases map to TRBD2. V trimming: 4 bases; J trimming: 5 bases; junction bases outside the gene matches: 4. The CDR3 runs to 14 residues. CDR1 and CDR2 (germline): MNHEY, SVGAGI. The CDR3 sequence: CASSSLAGVNEQYF. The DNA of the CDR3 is TGTGCCAGCAGTTCACTAGCGGGAGTAAACGAGCAGTACTTC.

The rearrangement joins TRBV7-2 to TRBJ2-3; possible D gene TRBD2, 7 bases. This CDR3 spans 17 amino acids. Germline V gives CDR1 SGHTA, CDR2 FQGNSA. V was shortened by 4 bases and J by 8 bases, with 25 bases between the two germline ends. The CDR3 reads CASSSGAGGGPGGTQYF. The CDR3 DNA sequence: TGTGCCAGCAGCTCAGGGGCCGGGGGCGGCCCGGGGGGTACGCAGTATTTT.

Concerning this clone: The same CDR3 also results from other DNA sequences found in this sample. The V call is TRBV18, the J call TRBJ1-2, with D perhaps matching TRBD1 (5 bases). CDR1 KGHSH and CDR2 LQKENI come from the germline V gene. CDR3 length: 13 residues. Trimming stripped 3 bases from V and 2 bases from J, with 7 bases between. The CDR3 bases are TGTGCCAGCTCACCGACAGAGAACTATGGCTACACCTTC. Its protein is CASSPTENYGYTF. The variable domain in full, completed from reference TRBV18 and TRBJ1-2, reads NAGVMQNPRHLVRRRGQEARLRCSPMKGHSHVYWYRQLPEEGLKFMVYLQKENIIDESGMPKERFSAEFPKEGPSILRIQQVVRGDSAAYFCASSPTENYGYTFGSGTRLTVV.

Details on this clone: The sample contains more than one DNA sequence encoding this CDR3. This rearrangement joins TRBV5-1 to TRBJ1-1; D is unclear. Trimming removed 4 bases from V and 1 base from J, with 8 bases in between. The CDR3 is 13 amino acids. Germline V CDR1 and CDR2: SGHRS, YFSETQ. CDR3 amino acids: CASSLRGNTEAFF. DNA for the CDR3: TGCGCCAGCAGCCTACGGGGGAACACTGAAGCTTTCTTT.

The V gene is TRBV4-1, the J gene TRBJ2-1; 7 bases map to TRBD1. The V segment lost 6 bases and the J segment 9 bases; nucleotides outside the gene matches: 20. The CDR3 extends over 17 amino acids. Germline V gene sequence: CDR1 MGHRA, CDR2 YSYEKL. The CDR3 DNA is TGCGCCAGCAGTCCGCGCACCGACAGGGTGTTGTTTAGTGAGCAGTTCTTC. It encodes CASSPRTDRVLFSEQFF.

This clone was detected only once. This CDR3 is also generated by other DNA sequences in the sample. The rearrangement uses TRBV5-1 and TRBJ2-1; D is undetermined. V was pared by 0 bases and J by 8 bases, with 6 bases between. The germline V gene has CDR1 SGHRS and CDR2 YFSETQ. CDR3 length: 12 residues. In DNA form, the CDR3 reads TGCGCCAGCAGCTTGGTAGCTGATGAGCAGTTCTTC. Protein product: CASSLVADEQFF. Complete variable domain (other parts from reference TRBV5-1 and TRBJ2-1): KAGVTQTPRYLIKTRGQQVTLSCSPISGHRSVSWYQQTPGQGLQFLFEYFSETQRNKGNFPGRFSGRQFSNSRSEMNVSTLELGDSALYLCASSLVADEQFFGPGTRLTVL.

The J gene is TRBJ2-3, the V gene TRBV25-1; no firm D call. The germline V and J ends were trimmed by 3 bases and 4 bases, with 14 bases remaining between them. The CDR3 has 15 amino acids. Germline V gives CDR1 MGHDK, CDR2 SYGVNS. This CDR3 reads CASSDHRAGPDTQYF. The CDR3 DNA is TGTGCCAGCAGTGATCACAGAGCAGGTCCAGATACGCAGTATTTT. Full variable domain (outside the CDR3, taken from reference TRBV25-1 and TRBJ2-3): EADIYQTPRYLVIGTGKKITLECSQTMGHDKMYWYQQDPGMELHLIHYSYGVNSTEKGDLSSESTVSRIRTEHFPLTLESARPSHTSQYLCASSDHRAGPDTQYFGPGTRLTVL.

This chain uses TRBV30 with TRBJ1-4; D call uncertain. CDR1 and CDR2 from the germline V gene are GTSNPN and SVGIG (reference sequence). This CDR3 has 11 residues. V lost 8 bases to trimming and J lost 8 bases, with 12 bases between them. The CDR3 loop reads CALSGLEKLFF. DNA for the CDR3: TGTGCCCTATCTGGATTGGAAAAACTGTTTTTT.

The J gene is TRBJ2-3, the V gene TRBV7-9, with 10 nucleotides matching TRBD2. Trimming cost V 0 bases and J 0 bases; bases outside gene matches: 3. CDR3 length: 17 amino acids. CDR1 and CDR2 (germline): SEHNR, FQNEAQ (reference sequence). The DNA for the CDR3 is TGTGCCAGCAGCTTAGCGGCTAGCGGGAGAAGCACAGATACGCAGTATTTT. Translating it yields CASSLAASGRSTDTQYF.

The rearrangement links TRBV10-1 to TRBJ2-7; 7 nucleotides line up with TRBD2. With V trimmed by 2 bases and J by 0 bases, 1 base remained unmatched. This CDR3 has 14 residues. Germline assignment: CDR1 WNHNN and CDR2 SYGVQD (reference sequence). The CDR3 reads CASSEGTNSYEQYF. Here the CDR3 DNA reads TGCGCCAGCAGTGAGGGGACTAACTCCTACGAGCAGTACTTC.

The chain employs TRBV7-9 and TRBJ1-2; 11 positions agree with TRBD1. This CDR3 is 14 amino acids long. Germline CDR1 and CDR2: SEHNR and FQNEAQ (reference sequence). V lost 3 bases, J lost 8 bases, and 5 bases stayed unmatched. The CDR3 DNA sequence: TGTGCCAGCAGCTTTGGACAGGGGGCATTCGGCTACACCTTC. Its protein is CASSFGQGAFGYTF.

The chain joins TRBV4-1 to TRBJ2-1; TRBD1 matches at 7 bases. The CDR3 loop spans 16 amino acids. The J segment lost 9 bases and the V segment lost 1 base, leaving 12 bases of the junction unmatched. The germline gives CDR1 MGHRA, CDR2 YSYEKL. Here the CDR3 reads CASSQAQTGLSIEQFF. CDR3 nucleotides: TGCGCCAGCAGCCAAGCCCAGACAGGGTTATCGATTGAGCAGTTCTTC.

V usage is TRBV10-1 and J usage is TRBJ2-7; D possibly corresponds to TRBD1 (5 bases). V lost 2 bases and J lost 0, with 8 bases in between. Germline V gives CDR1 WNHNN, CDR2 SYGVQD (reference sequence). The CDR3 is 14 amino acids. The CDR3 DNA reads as TGCGCCAGCAGTGAGGGGGCAGGCTCCTACGAGCAGTACTTC. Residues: CASSEGAGSYEQYF.

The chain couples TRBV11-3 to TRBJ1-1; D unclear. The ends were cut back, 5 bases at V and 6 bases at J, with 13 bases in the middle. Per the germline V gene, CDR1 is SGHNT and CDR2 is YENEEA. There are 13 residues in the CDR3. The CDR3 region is CASSVGRKSEAFF. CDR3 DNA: TGTGCCAGCAGCGTAGGCCGAAAGTCTGAAGCTTTCTTT.

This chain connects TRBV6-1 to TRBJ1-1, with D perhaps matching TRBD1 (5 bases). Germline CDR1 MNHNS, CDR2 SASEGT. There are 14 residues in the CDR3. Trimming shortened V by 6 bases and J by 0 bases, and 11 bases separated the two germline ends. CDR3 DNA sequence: TGTGCCAGCAGCCGCGGGGACTTGAACACTGAAGCTTTCTTT. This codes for CASSRGDLNTEAFF.